This T cell receptor (beta chain) is from a study of cytomegalovirus exposure and HLA in healthy donors. Overall study context: Genetic ancestry analysis placed 81% of the approximately 400 donors that were genotyped in the Caucasian-associated cluster. General study points: The listing of 160 or so TCR beta chains classed them as cytomegalovirus-associated. The authors later linked a missense DCLRE1C variant to TCR beta V- and J-gene trimming.

Germline assignment: CDR1 LNHDA and CDR2 SQIVND (reference sequence). This CDR3 region has 13 residues. Trimming left V 4 bases short and J 7 bases short, with 13 bases between. Those who donated were healthy bone marrow donors. Use of 60 Vbeta and 13 Jbeta primers characterized the PCR. TCRdb keeps only in-frame clones here, not all; method: immunoSEQ multiplex PCR. The table shows 190,000 or so clones, with about 80% occurring only once. As concerns this clone: What it recognizes is unknown.

This TCR was recovered from a boy between 10 and 17 years old in good health and CMV-seronegative. The sample was PBMCs. This chain links TRBV19 with TRBJ1-2; tentatively, D is TRBD1 (6 bases). The chain's CDR3 is CASSTRGEGGYTF. CDR3 bases: TGTGCCAGTAGTACCAGGGGAGAGGGTGGCTACACCTTC.